This T cell receptor beta chain comes out of a study of T-cell memory formation after mild COVID-19. Looking at the study overall: Clusters were largely donor specific. Points from the study as a whole: A balance of CD4 and CD8 characterized clones contracting day 15 to 85, whereas later expanders leaned CD4+.

About this clonotype itself: Its matching antigen is unknown.

After 5'RACE with constant-segment primers, TCR alpha and TCR beta cDNA libraries carrying sample barcodes and UMIs were obtained. TCRdb reprocessed the 5' RACE reads with MiXCR, giving one entry per CDR3 protein. In the table there are about half a million distinct CDR3 sequences, roughly 20% of which are singletons. Trimming at V came to 1 base and at J to 2 bases, leaving 9 bases not matched to a gene. CDR1 KGHDR and CDR2 SFDVKD come from the germline V gene. The CDR3 length is 18 residues. Material: PBMCs or a T cell subset sorted from them (not recorded which). The source of this sequence is an adult woman who had mild COVID-19 (a few samples of this study predate the infection). Cell type and time point are not known. The chain joins TRBV24-1 to TRBJ2-3, with 9 bases that match TRBD2. The CDR3 loop reads CATSDFTTSGAYTDTQYF. DNA of the CDR3: TGTGCCACCAGTGATTTTACGACTAGCGGAGCGTACACAGATACGCAGTATTTT.